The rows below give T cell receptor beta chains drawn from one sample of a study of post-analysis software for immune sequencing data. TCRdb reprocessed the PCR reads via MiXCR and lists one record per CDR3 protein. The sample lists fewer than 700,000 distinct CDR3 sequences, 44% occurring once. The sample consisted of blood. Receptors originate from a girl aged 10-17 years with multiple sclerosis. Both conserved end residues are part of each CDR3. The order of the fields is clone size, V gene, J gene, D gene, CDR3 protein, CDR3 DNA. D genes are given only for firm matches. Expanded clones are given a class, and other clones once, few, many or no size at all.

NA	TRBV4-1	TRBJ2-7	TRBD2	CASSSPTSGTSYEQYF	TGCGCCAGCAGCTCGCCGACTAGCGGGACCTCCTACGAGCAGTACTTC
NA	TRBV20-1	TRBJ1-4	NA	CSARVAGRPTNEKLFF	TGCAGTGCTAGAGTCGCGGGCCGGCCAACTAATGAAAAACTGTTTTTT
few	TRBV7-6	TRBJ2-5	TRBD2	CASSLDGGRAETQYF	TGTGCCAGCAGCTTAGATGGCGGGAGGGCAGAGACCCAGTACTTC
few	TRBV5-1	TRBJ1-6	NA	CASSLARGSPLHF	TGCGCCAGCAGCTTGGCAAGGGGTTCACCCCTCCACTTT
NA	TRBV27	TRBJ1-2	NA	CASRPTGRDAYGYTF	TGTGCCAGCAGGCCTACTGGCAGGGATGCGTATGGCTACACCTTC
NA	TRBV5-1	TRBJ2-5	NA	CASSPVQAETQYF	TGCGCCAGCAGTCCTGTACAGGCAGAGACCCAGTACTTC
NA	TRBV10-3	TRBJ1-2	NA	CAISGSEANYGCTF	TGTGCCATCAGTGGGTCAGAGGCTAACTATGGCTGCACCTTC
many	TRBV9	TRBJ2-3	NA	CASRRQMDGEPPLSTDTQYF	TGTGCCAGCAGACGACAAATGGACGGAGAACCACCCCTGAGCACAGATACGCAGTATTTT
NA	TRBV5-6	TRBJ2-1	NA	CASSSAGASDNEQFF	TGTGCCAGCAGCTCGGCCGGGGCTAGCGACAATGAGCAGTTCTTC
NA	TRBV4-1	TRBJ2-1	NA	CASSQGRGMGSYNEQFF	TGCGCCAGCAGCCAGGGACGAGGTATGGGCTCCTACAATGAGCAGTTCTTC
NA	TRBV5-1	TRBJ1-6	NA	CASSLERSAESPLHF	TGCGCCAGCAGCTTGGAGCGTTCGGCGGAATCACCCCTCCACTTT
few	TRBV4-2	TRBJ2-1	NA	CASSQEGGQSDEQFF	TGTGCCAGCAGCCAAGAGGGTGGTCAGTCGGATGAGCAGTTCTTC
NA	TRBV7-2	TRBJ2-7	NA	CASSLETRALNEQYF	TGTGCCAGCAGCTTAGAGACTAGGGCGCTAAACGAGCAGTACTTC
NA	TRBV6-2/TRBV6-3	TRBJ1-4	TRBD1	CASRRQGAAKGSEKLFF	TGTGCCAGCAGGCGACAGGGGGCGGCGAAAGGCAGTGAAAAACTGTTTTTT
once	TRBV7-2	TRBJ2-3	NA	CASSPGLGAGTQYF	TGTGCCAGTTCGCCGGGACTCGGGGCAGGTACGCAGTATTTT
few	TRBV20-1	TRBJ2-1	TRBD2	CSATSGGYNEQFF	TGCAGTGCCACTAGCGGGGGTTACAATGAGCAGTTCTTC
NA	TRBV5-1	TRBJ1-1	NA	CASSFPISGRGVGVNTEAFF	TGCGCCAGCAGCTTCCCTATTTCTGGGCGAGGGGTTGGAGTGAACACTGAAGCTTTCTTT
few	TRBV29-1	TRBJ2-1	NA	CSVDRARGRTNEQFF	TGCAGCGTTGACCGCGCCCGCGGACGGACAAATGAGCAGTTCTTC
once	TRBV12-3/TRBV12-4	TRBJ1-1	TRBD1	CASAGTGNTEAFF	TGTGCCAGTGCCGGGACAGGGAACACTGAAGCTTTCTTT
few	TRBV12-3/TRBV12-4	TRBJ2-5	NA	CASSFGSGGEETQYF	TGTGCCAGCAGTTTCGGTTCGGGTGGGGAAGAGACCCAGTACTTC
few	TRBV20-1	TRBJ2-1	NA	CSARPDYNEQFF	TGCAGTGCTAGACCCGACTACAATGAGCAGTTCTTC
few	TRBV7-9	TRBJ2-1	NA	CASSLIASQYNNEQFF	TGTGCCAGCAGCTTAATTGCCTCCCAATATAACAATGAGCAGTTCTTC
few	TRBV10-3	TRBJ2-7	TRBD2	CAISGSGTSGRYEQYF	TGTGCCATCAGTGGATCAGGGACTAGCGGGAGGTACGAGCAGTACTTC
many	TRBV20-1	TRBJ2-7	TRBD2	CSARAQGDYLYEQYF	TGCAGTGCTAGAGCCCAAGGGGACTACCTCTACGAGCAGTACTTC
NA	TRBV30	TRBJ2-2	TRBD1	CAWSGQAGGEPFF	TGTGCCTGGTCGGGACAGGCTGGCGGGGAGCCGTTTTTT
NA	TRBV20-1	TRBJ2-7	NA	CSAISQWGGDEQYF	TGCAGTGCTATTTCCCAGTGGGGAGGCGACGAGCAGTACTTC
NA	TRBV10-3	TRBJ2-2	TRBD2	CAIRGTSPGELFF	TGTGCCATCAGGGGGACTAGCCCCGGGGAGCTGTTTTTT
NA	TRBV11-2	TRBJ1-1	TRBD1	CASSLRQGEAFF	TGTGCCAGCAGCTTAAGACAGGGGGAAGCTTTCTTT
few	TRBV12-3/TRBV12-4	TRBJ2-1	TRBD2	CASRPTSERYNEQFF	TGTGCCAGCAGGCCAACTAGCGAGAGGTACAATGAGCAGTTCTTC
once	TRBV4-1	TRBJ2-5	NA	CASSQGRGGGETQYF	TGCGCCAGCAGCCAAGGGAGGGGGGGTGGTGAGACCCAGTACTTC
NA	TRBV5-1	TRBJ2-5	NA	CASSLGGKVQETQYF	TGCGCCAGCAGCTTGGGGGGAAAAGTTCAAGAGACCCAGTACTTC
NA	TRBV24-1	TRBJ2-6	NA	CATSDLHSSGANVLTF	TGTGCCACCAGTGATTTGCATAGCTCTGGGGCCAACGTCCTGACTTTC
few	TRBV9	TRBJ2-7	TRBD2	CASSVARDYPYEQYF	TGTGCCAGCAGCGTAGCTAGGGACTACCCCTACGAGCAGTACTTC
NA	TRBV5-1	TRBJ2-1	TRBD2	CASSLSGNYNEQFF	TGCGCCAGCAGCTTAAGCGGGAACTACAATGAGCAGTTCTTC
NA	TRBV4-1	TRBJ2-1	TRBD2	CASSQGRLAGRNEQFF	TGCGCCAGCAGCCAAGGACGCCTAGCGGGACGCAATGAGCAGTTCTTC
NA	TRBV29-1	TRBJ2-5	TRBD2	CSVTLWREGEGRETQYF	TGCAGCGTTACCTTGTGGCGGGAGGGTGAGGGGAGAGAGACCCAGTACTTC
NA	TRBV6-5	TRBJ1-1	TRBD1	CASRIDRVKTEAFF	TGTGCCAGCAGAATCGACAGGGTGAAGACTGAAGCTTTCTTT
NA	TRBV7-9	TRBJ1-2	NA	CASSHTIQRYGYTF	TGTGCCAGCAGCCATACGATCCAACGATATGGCTACACCTTC
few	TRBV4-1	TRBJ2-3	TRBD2	CASSQEQGTSGRDTQYF	TGCGCCAGCAGCCAAGAACAAGGGACTAGCGGTAGAGATACGCAGTATTTT
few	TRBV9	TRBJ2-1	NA	CASSVEGRPYNEQFF	TGTGCCAGCAGCGTAGAGGGGCGCCCCTACAATGAGCAGTTCTTC
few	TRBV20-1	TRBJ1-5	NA	CSARDSGGNQPQHF	TGCAGTGCTAGAGACTCGGGTGGCAATCAGCCCCAGCATTTT
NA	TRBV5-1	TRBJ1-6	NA	CASSFRGSAYNSPLHF	TGCGCCAGCAGCTTTAGGGGGAGCGCCTATAATTCACCCCTCCACTTT
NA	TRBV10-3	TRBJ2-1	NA	CAISGSRNEQFF	TGTGCCATCTCGGGGTCTCGCAATGAGCAGTTCTTC
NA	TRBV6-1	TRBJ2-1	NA	CASQRTQQGYNEQFF	TGTGCCAGCCAGAGGACCCAGCAAGGGTACAATGAGCAGTTCTTC
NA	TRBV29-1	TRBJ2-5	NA	CSDGGETQYF	TGCAGCGACGGAGGAGAGACCCAGTACTTC
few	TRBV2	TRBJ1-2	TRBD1	CASRLSGTGIGYTF	TGTGCCAGCAGATTGTCCGGGACAGGGATTGGCTACACCTTC
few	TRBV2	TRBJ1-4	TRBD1	CASSEAWTGGEKLFF	TGTGCCAGCAGTGAAGCCTGGACAGGGGGCGAAAAACTGTTTTTT
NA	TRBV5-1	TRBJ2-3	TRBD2	CASSAGGLGTDTQYF	TGCGCCAGCAGCGCCGGGGGACTAGGAACAGATACGCAGTATTTT
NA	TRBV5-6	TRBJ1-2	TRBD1	CASGSGTGLGGYTF	TGTGCCAGCGGATCCGGGACAGGTCTTGGAGGCTACACCTTC